What follows describes a single T cell receptor beta chain. The source of the sample is a study of blood T cell repertoires in COVID-19. Produced via immunoSEQ multiplex PCR; TCRdb's table is partial and in-frame only. The sample has approximately 340,000 clones, 80% to 90% seen once. Material for sequencing was peripheral blood. The receptor was derived from a man aged 30 to 39 with COVID-19, enrolled during active disease.

CDR3 DNA: TGTGCCAGCAGCTTGCGGGGAAAAGGGGCTAATCAGCCCCAGCATTTT. Residues: CASSLRGKGANQPQHF. V gene TRBV7-2 combines with J gene TRBJ1-5; TRBD1 might be the D (5 bases). Trimming stripped 3 bases from V and 4 bases from J, with 16 bases between. The CDR3 loop spans 16 amino acids. Germline loops: CDR1 SGHTA, CDR2 FQGNSA.